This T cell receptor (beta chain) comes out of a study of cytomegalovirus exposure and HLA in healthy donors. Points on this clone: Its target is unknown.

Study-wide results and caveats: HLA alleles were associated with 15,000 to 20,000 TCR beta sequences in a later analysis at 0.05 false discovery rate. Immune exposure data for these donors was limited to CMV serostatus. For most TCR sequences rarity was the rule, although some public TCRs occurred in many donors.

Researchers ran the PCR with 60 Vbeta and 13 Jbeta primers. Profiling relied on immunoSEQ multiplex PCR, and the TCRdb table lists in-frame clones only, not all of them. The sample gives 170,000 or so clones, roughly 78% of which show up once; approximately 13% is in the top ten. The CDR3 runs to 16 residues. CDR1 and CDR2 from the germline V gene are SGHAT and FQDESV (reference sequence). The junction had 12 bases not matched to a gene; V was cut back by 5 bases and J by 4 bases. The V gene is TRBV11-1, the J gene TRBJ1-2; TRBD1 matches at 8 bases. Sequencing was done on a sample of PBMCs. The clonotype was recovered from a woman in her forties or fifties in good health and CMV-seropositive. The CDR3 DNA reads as TGTGCCAGCAGCCCGCGGACAGGGTCTCAAGGCTATGGCTACACCTTC. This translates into CASSPRTGSQGYGYTF.